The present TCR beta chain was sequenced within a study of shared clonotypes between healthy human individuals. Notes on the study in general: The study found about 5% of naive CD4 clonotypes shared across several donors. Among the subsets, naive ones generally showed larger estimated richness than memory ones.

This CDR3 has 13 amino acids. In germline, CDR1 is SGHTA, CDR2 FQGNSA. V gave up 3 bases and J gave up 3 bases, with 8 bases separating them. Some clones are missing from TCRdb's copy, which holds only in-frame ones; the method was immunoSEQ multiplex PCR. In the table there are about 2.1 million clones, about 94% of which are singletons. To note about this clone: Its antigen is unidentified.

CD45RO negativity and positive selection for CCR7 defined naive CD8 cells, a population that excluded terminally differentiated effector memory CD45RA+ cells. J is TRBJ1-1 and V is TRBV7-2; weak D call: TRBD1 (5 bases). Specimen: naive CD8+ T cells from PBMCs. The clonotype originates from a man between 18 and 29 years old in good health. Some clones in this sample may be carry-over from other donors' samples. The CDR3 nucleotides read TGTGCCAGCAGCTTCGGGGGGTACACTGAAGCTTTCTTT. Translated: CASSFGGYTEAFF.